The present TCR beta chain was sequenced within a study of T-cell memory formation after mild COVID-19. Study-wide background: Largely donor-specific sequence clusters came from a couple of donors.

Regarding the study as a whole: CD4+ clones that contracted lay mainly in CM and EM; CD8+ ones lay in EMRA.

Germline CDR1 and CDR2: DFQATT and SNEGSKA (reference sequence). The germline V and J ends were trimmed by 1 base and 7 bases, with 16 bases remaining between them. This CDR3 contains 14 residues. TCRdb ran MiXCR on the 5' RACE reads and lists one entry per CDR3 protein. The profile shows about 210,000 distinct CDR3 sequences, about 11% of them singletons. With regard to this clonotype: As yet, its antigen is unknown.

The rearrangement joins TRBV20-1 to TRBJ1-2, with a weak D call TRBD1 (5 bases). The material sequenced was PBMCs or a T cell subset sorted from them (not recorded which). This TCR was recovered from a man aged 18 to 35 who had mild COVID-19 (a few samples of this study predate the infection). Cell type and time point are not known. The CDR3 reads CSARGGEGALGYTF. CDR3 nucleotide sequence: TGCAGTGCTAGAGGGGGTGAAGGGGCCCTTGGCTACACCTTC.